This is a list of T cell receptor beta chains from one sample in a study of blood T cell repertoires in COVID-19. Sequenced by immunoSEQ multiplex PCR; TCRdb stores in-frame clones only, minus some. The table records hundreds of thousands of clones, around nine tenths of them present only once. The sample consisted of peripheral blood. The receptors shown here come from a woman aged 18-30 years who had recovered from COVID-19. Each CDR3 is given with its conserved first and last residue. The order of the fields is clone size, V gene, J gene, D gene, CDR3 DNA, CDR3 protein. A D gene is named only where the DNA matches it firmly. Size tells how often a clone was seen (once, few, many) or the class of an expanded clone, and some rows leave it out.

>NA|TRBV3-1/TRBV3-2|TRBJ2-2|NA
TGTGCCAGCAGCCAAAGAACAGGATGGCCCGGGGAGCTGTTTTTT
CASSQRTGWPGELFF
>NA|TRBV5-4|TRBJ2-1|TRBD2
TGTGCCAGCAGCTCCTTAGCGGGAGCCAGGGGGAATGAGCAGTTCTTC
CASSSLAGARGNEQFF
>NA|TRBV19|TRBJ1-2|TRBD1
TGTGCCAGTAGTATAGGAAGGGGGCGCATGGATGGCTACACCTTC
CASSIGRGRMDGYTF
>NA|TRBV19|TRBJ1-3|NA
TGTGCCAGTAGTGGATACTACATATTGTCTGACACCATATATTTT
CASSGYYILSDTIYF
>NA|TRBV3-1/TRBV3-2|TRBJ2-6|NA
TGTGCCAGCAGCCTCAATTGGCCGGGGAGCTCTGGGGCCAACGTCCTGACTTTC
CASSLNWPGSSGANVLTF
>NA|TRBV3-1/TRBV3-2|TRBJ1-4|NA
TGTGCCAGCAGCCACCTACACCGGGGTCCGGACCCAACTAATGAAAAACTGTTTTTT
CASSHLHRGPDPTNEKLFF
>NA|TRBV7-2|TRBJ2-3|TRBD2
TGTGCCAGCAGCTTATTTCGTGTGACTAGCGGCCGGGGGACAGATACGCAGTATTTT
CASSLFRVTSGRGTDTQYF
>few|TRBV3-1/TRBV3-2|TRBJ2-1|TRBD2
TGTGCCAGCAGCCAACAACTAGCGGGTTCCTACAATGAGCAGTTCTTC
CASSQQLAGSYNEQFF
>NA|TRBV5-6|TRBJ1-2|NA
TGTGCCAGCAGTTCTCAGGACAGCTATGGCTACACCTTC
CASSSQDSYGYTF
>NA|TRBV18|TRBJ1-6|NA
TGTGCCAGCTCATCCCAGTCCAGGTCCTATAATTCACCCCTCCACTTT
CASSSQSRSYNSPLHF
>NA|TRBV7-2|TRBJ2-1|NA
TGTGCCAGCAGCTTAGCGCGAAAGACACGTGAGCAGTTCTTC
CASSLARKTREQFF
>NA|TRBV19|TRBJ1-1|NA
TGTGCCAGTAAGTGGGGCAGGGGAGACACTGAAGCTTTCTTT
CASKWGRGDTEAFF
>NA|TRBV27|TRBJ1-5|NA
TGTGCCAGCAGTTTATTGAGTAGCAATCAGCCCCAGCATTTT
CASSLLSSNQPQHF
>NA|TRBV9|TRBJ2-3|TRBD2
TGTGCCAGCAGCCCCTTCGGGAGGTCCACAGATACGCAGTATTTT
CASSPFGRSTDTQYF
>NA|TRBV5-1|TRBJ2-3|NA
TGCGCCAGCAGCTCCCTTATGACTGGCCCCTTGGGAGATACGCAGTATTTT
CASSSLMTGPLGDTQYF
>NA|TRBV5-1|TRBJ2-1|NA
TGCGCCAGCAGCTCTAACGCGGGGTACAATGAGCAGTTCTTC
CASSSNAGYNEQFF
>NA|TRBV19|TRBJ1-5|NA
TGTGCCAGTACCCGTCACGCGGGTCAGCCCCAGCATTTT
CASTRHAGQPQHF
>NA|TRBV10-3|TRBJ2-3|NA
TGTGCCATCAAGAGCGATAGCACAGATACGCAGTATTTT
CAIKSDSTDTQYF
>NA|TRBV6-2/TRBV6-3|TRBJ1-2|NA
TGTGCCAGCAGCGACAGACTAGCTAACTATGGCTACACCTTC
CASSDRLANYGYTF
>NA|TRBV12-1|TRBJ1-2|NA
TGTGCCAGCAGCCCTCCAGGACAGGACGGGTTTGGCTACACCTTC
CASSPPGQDGFGYTF
>NA|TRBV7-9|TRBJ1-2|NA
TGTGCCAGCAGCTCCCCGGGACACCAGATCTATGGCTACACCTTC
CASSSPGHQIYGYTF
>once|TRBV6-5|TRBJ1-2|NA
TGTGCCAGCAGTTACGAGAGGAACTATGGCTACACCTTC
CASSYERNYGYTF
>NA|TRBV9|TRBJ2-3|TRBD2
TGTGCCAGCAGCGTAGGAAGGACTAGCGGGAGGGATAGGGATACGCAGTATTTT
CASSVGRTSGRDRDTQYF
>NA|TRBV30|TRBJ2-3|NA
TGTGCCTGGAGAAGAGCAGATACGCAGTATTTT
CAWRRADTQYF
>NA|TRBV13|TRBJ1-2|TRBD1
TGTGCCAGCAGCAGACAGGGGACCTATGGCTACACCTTC
CASSRQGTYGYTF
>NA|TRBV4-1|TRBJ2-2|NA
TGCGCCAGCCGGCAAGGGAGCGGTCGTGGGGGGGAGCTGTTTTTT
CASRQGSGRGGELFF
>NA|TRBV7-2|TRBJ2-1|TRBD2
TGTGCCAGCAGCTTAGTAGCGGGCATCCAGTTCTTC
CASSLVAGIQFF
>NA|TRBV2|TRBJ2-3|NA
TGTGCCAGCAGGGCTGAGGGCACAGATACGCAGTATTTT
CASRAEGTDTQYF
>once|TRBV14|TRBJ2-5|NA
TGTGCCAGCGGTATGAGCGCCCAAGAGACCCAGTACTTC
CASGMSAQETQYF
>NA|TRBV5-4|TRBJ1-1|NA
TGTGCCAGCAGCTTGGACAGGGCTATGAACACTGAAGCTTTCTTT
CASSLDRAMNTEAFF
>NA|TRBV5-8|TRBJ1-2|NA
TGTGCCAGCAGCGGGGCGACTAACTATGGCTACACCTTC
CASSGATNYGYTF
>NA|TRBV27|TRBJ2-5|NA
TGTGCCAGCAGCATTACAGGGTTCGGACAAGAGACCCAGTACTTC
CASSITGFGQETQYF
>NA|TRBV7-9|TRBJ2-1|TRBD2
TGTGCCAGCAGCCATCTCGGGGGACTAGCGGGGATGAACCACAATGAGCAGTTCTTC
CASSHLGGLAGMNHNEQFF
>NA|TRBV5-6|TRBJ2-1|NA
TGTGCCAGCAGCTCCTATCAGGGAGAGCAGTTCTTC
CASSSYQGEQFF
>once|TRBV5-4|TRBJ2-3|NA
TGTGCCAGCAGCCCTCAACAGGTTCCCACAGATACGCAGTATTTT
CASSPQQVPTDTQYF
>once|TRBV11-2|TRBJ2-5|TRBD1
TGTGCCAGCAGCATGGGGACAGCCCAGTACTTC
CASSMGTAQYF
>NA|TRBV12-3/TRBV12-4|TRBJ1-1|TRBD1
TGTGCCAGCAGTGGAACAGGGGAGGCTGAAGCTTTCTTT
CASSGTGEAEAFF
>NA|TRBV7-2|TRBJ1-5|NA
TGTGCCAGCAGCCCCGAAGGGGGACAGCCCCAGCATTTT
CASSPEGGQPQHF
>NA|TRBV9|TRBJ2-1|TRBD1
TGTGCCAGCAGCGTAGGACCCGGGACAGGCCATGAGCAGTTCTTC
CASSVGPGTGHEQFF
>NA|TRBV29-1|TRBJ2-5|NA
TGCAGCGTTGGGAACAGACAAGAGACCCAGTACTTC
CSVGNRQETQYF
>NA|TRBV5-4|TRBJ2-2|NA
TGTGCCAGCAGCAAGCTACTAGCTAACACCGGGGAGCTGTTTTTT
CASSKLLANTGELFF
>few|TRBV10-3|TRBJ1-1|TRBD1
TGTGCCATCAGTGCTCAGGGGGCCCGGACTGAAGCTTTCTTT
CAISAQGARTEAFF
>NA|TRBV7-9|TRBJ2-2|NA
TGTGCCAGCAGCTCCACGAACAGGAACACCGGGGAGCTGTTTTTT
CASSSTNRNTGELFF
>few|TRBV18|TRBJ2-2|TRBD1
TGTGCCAGCTCACCTTGGGACAGTAACACCGGGGAGCTGTTTTTT
CASSPWDSNTGELFF
>NA|TRBV6-5|TRBJ1-1|NA
TGTGCCAGCAGTTACAAATCGACATTCGTGAACACTGAAGCTTTCTTT
CASSYKSTFVNTEAFF
>NA|TRBV6-5|TRBJ1-1|NA
TGTGCCAGCAGTTTTAGGGGGAGCACTGAAGCTTTCTTT
CASSFRGSTEAFF
>once|TRBV20-1|TRBJ2-5|TRBD2
TGCAGTGCTAGTGACGGCGGGAGTTTGGAGACCCAGTACTTC
CSASDGGSLETQYF
>NA|TRBV5-4|TRBJ1-2|TRBD1
TGTGCCAGCAGCACGACAGGGAGGTTGGGCTACACCTTC
CASSTTGRLGYTF
>NA|TRBV19|TRBJ1-2|NA
TGTGCCAGTATTTCCGGGACTGGCTATGGCTACACCTTC
CASISGTGYGYTF
>NA|TRBV11-3|TRBJ1-1|TRBD1
TGTGCCAGCAGCTCAAGCCAGGGGGTAGAGGTCACTGAAGCTTTCTTT
CASSSSQGVEVTEAFF
>NA|TRBV29-1|TRBJ2-2|TRBD1
TGCAGCGTAACCAGGGGGCGCACCGGGGAGCTGTTTTTT
CSVTRGRTGELFF
>NA|TRBV19|TRBJ1-3|NA
TGTGCCAGTACGGGCCAGGGCTGGATTGGAAACACCATATATTTT
CASTGQGWIGNTIYF
>NA|TRBV7-2|TRBJ2-1|TRBD2
TGTGCCAGCAGCGTGACTAGCGGGAGCGCAAATGAGCAGTTCTTC
CASSVTSGSANEQFF